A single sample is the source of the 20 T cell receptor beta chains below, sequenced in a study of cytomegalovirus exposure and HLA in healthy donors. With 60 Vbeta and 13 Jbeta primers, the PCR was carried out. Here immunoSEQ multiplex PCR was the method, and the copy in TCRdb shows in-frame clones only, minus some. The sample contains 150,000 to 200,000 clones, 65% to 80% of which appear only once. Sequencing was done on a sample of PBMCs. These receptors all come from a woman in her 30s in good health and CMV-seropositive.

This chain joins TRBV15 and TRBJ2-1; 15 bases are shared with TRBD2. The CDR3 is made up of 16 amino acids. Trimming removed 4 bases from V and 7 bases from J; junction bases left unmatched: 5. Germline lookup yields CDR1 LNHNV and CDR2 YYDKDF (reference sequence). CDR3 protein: CATSTRTSGRGNEQFF. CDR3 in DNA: TGTGCCACCAGCACCAGGACTAGCGGGAGGGGGAATGAGCAGTTCTTC.

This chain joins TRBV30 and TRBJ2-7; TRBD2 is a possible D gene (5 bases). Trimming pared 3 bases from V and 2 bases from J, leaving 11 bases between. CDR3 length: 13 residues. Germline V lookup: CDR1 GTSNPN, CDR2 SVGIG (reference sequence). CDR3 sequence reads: CAWSPTRAYEQYF. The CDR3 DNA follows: TGTGCCTGGAGCCCGACGCGGGCCTACGAGCAGTACTTC.

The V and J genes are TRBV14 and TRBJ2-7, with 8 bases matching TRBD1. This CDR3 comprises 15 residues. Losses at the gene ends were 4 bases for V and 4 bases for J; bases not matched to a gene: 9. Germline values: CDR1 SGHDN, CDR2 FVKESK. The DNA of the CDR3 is TGTGCCAGCAGCCGATCTGGACAGGGAGGATACGAGCAGTACTTC. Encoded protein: CASSRSGQGGYEQYF.

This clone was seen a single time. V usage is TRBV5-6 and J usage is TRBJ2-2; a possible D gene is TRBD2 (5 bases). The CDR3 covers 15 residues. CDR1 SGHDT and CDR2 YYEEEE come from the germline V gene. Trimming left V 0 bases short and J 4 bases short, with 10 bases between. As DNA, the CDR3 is TGTGCCAGCAGCTTGGGGCTAGCAGGCACCGGGGAGCTGTTTTTT. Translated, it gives CASSLGLAGTGELFF.

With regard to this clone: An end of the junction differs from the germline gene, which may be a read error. Here the CDR3 reads CASSYSWLAGANEQFF. As DNA, the CDR3 is TGTGCCAGCAGCTACTCATGGCTAGCGGGGGCCAATGAGCAGTTCTTC. The rearrangement uses TRBV6-5 and TRBJ2-1, with 10 bases matching TRBD2. Germline V lookup: CDR1 MNHEY, CDR2 SVGAGI. The CDR3 has 16 residues.

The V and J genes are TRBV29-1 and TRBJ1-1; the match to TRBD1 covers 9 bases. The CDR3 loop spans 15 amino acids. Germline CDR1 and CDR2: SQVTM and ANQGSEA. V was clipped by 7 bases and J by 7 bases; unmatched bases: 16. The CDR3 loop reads CSDLPGQGYIGEAFF. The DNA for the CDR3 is TGCAGCGACCTTCCGGGACAGGGTTATATTGGTGAAGCTTTCTTT.

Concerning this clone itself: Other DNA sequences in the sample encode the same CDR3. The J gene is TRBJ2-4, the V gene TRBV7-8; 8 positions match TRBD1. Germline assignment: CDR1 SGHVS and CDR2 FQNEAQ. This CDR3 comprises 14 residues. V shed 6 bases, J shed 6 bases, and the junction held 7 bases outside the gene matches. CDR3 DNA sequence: TGTGCCAGCAGAAGTTCCGGACAGGGAAACATTCAGTACTTC. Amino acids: CASRSSGQGNIQYF.

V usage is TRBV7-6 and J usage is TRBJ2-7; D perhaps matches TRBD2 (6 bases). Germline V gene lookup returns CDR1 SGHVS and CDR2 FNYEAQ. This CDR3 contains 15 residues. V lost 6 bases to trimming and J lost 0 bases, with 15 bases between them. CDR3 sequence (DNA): TGTGCCAGCAGACCTCTAGCGATTAGCTCCTACGAGCAGTACTTC. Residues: CASRPLAISSYEQYF.

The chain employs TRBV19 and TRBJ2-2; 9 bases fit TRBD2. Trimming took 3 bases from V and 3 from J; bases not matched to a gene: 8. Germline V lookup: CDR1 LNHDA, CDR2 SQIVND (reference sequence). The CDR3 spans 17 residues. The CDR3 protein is CASSMVGLARDTGELFF. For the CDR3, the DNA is TGTGCCAGTAGTATGGTGGGACTAGCCCGGGACACCGGGGAGCTGTTTTTT. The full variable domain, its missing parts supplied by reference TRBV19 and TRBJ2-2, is DGGITQSPKYLFRKEGQNVTLSCEQNLNHDAMYWYRQDPGQGLRLIYYSQIVNDFQKGDIAEGYSVSREKKESFPLTVTSAQKNPTAFYLCASSMVGLARDTGELFFGEGSRLTVL.

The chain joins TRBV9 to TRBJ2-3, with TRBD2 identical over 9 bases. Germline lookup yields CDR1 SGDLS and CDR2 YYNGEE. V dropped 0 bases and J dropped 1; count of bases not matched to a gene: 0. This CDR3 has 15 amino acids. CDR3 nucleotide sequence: TGTGCCAGCAGCGTAGGGACTAGCGGCACAGATACGCAGTATTTT. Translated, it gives CASSVGTSGTDTQYF.

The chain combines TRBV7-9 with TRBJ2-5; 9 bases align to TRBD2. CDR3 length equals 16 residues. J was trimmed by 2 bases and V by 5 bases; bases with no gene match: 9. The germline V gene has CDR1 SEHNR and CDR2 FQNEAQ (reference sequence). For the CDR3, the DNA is TGTGCCAGCAGCCGAGATCTAGCGGGACGGCAAGAGACCCAGTACTTC. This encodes CASSRDLAGRQETQYF.

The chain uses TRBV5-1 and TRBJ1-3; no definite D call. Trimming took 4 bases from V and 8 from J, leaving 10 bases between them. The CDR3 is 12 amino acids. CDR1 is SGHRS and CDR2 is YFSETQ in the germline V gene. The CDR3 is CASSEDGYTIYF. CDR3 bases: TGCGCCAGCAGCGAAGACGGGTACACCATATATTTT.

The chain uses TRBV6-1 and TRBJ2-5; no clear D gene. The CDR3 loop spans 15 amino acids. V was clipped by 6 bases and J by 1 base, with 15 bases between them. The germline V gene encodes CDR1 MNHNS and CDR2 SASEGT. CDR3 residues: CASSPEGRPQETQYF. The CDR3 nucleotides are TGTGCCAGCAGCCCGGAAGGCAGGCCCCAAGAGACCCAGTACTTC.

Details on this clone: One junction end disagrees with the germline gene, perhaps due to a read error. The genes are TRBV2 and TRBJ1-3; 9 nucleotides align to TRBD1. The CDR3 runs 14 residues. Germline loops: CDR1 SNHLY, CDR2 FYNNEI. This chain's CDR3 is CASRDRVSGDTIYF. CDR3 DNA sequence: TGTGCCAGCCGGGACAGGGTTTCTGGAGACACCATATATTTT.

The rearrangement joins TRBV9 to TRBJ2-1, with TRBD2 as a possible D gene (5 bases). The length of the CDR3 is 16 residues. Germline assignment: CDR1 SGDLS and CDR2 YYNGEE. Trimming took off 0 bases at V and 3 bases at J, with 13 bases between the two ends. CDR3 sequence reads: CASSVEDYSIYNEQFF. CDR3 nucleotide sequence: TGTGCCAGCAGCGTAGAAGACTATTCCATCTACAATGAGCAGTTCTTC.

The CDR3 spells CASSAGTSGSYEQYF. CDR3 bases: TGTGCCAGCAGCGCCGGGACTAGCGGGTCCTACGAGCAGTACTTC. The V call is TRBV7-9, the J call TRBJ2-7; 12 bases are a match to TRBD2. After removal of 5 bases from V and 1 base from J, the junction contained 3 bases not matched to a gene. The CDR3 is 15 amino acids. Germline V gene sequence: CDR1 SEHNR, CDR2 FQNEAQ (reference sequence). Complete variable domain (other parts from reference TRBV7-9 and TRBJ2-7): DTGVSQNPRHKITKRGQNVTFRCDPISEHNRLYWYRQTLGQGPEFLTYFQNEAQLEKSRLLSDRFSAERPKGSFSTLEIQRTEQGDSAMYLCASSAGTSGSYEQYFGPGTRLTVT.

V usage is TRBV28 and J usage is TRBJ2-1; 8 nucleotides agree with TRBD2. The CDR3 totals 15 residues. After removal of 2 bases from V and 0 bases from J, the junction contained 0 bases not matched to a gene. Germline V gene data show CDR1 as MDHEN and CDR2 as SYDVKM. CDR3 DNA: TGTGCCAGCAGTTTACGGGGGGGCTCCTACAATGAGCAGTTCTTC. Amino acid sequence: CASSLRGGSYNEQFF.

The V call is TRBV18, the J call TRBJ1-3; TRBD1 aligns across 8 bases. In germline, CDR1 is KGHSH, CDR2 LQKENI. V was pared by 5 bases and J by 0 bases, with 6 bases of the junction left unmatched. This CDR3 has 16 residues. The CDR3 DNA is TGTGCCAGCTCAGGCGGGACAGGAGGCTCTGGAAACACCATATATTTT. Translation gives CASSGGTGGSGNTIYF.

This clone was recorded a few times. Here the CDR3 DNA reads TGTGCCAGCATCAAAAACCCCCTCGGCACTGAAGCTTTCTTT. Encoded protein: CASIKNPLGTEAFF. The rearrangement links TRBV6-1 to TRBJ1-1, with no clear D. Trimming cost V 7 bases and J 4 bases, with 16 bases left between them. The V gene's germline CDR1 is MNHNS and CDR2 SASEGT. The CDR3 runs to 14 residues.

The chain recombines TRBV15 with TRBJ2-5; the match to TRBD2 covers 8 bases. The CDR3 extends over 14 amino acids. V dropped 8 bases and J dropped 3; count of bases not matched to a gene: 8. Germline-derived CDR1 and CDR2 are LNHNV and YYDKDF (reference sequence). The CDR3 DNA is TGTGCCACCTTGAGCGGGGGTTCCGAAGAGACCCAGTACTTC. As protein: CATLSGGSEETQYF.